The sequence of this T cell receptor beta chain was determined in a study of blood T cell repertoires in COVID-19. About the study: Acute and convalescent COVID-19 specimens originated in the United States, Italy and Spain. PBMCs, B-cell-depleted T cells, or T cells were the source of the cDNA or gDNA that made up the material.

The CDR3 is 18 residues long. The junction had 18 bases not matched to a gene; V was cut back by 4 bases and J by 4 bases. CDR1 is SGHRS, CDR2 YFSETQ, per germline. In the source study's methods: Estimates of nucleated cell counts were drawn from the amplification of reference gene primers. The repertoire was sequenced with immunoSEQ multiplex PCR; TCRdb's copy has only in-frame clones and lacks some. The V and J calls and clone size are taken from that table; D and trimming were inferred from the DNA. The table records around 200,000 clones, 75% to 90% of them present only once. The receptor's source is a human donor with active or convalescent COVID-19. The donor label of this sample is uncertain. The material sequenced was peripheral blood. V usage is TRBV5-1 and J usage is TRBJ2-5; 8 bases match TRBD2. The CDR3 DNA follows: TGCGCCAGCAGCCCTGGACTAGCTCACTTGATGCGCCCAGAGACCCAGTACTTC. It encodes CASSPGLAHLMRPETQYF.